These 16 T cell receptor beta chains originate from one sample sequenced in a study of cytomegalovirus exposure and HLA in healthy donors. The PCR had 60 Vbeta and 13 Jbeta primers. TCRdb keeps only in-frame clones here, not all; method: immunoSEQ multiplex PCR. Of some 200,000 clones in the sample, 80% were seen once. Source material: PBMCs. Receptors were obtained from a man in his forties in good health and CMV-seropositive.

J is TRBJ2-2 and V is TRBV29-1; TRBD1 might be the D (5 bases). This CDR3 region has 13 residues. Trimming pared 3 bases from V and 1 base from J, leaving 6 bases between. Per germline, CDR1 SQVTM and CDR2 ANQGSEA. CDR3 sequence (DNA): TGCAGCGTTGATACAGGGAACACCGGGGAGCTGTTTTTT. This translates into CSVDTGNTGELFF.

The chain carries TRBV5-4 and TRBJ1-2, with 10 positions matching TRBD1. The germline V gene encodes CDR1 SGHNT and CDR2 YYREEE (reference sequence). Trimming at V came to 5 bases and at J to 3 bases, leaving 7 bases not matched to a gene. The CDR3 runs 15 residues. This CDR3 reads CASSARDRGDYGYTF. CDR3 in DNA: TGTGCCAGCAGTGCGAGGGACAGGGGTGACTATGGCTACACCTTC.

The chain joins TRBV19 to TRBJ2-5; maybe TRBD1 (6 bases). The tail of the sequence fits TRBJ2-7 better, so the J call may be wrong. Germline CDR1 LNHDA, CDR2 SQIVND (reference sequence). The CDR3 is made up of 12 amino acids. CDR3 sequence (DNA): TGTGCCTTATTCGACAGGACCTACGAGCAGTACTTC. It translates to CALFDRTYEQYF.

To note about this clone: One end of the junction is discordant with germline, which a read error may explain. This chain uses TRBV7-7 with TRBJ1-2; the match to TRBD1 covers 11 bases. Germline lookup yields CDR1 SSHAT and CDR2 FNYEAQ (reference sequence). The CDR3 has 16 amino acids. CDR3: CASSLARDRGTYGYTF. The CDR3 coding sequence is TGTGCTAGCAGCTTAGCTCGGGACAGGGGGACTTATGGCTACACCTTC.

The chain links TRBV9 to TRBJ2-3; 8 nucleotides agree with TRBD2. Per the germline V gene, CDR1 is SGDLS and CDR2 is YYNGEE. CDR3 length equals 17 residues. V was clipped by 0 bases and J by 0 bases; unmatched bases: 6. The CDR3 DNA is TGTGCCAGCAGCGTAGTTGGCGGGGGGACTAGCACAGATACGCAGTATTTT. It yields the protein CASSVVGGGTSTDTQYF. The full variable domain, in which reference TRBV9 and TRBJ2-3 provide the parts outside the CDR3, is DSGVTQTPKHLITATGQRVTLRCSPRSGDLSVYWYQQSLDQGLQFLIQYYNGEERAKGNILERFSAQQFPDLHSELNLSSLELGDSALYFCASSVVGGGTSTDTQYFGPGTRLTVL.

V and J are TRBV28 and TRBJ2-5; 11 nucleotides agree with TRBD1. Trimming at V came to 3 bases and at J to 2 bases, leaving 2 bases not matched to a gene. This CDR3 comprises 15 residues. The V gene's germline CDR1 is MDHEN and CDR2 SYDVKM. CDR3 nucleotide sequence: TGTGCCAGCAGTTTGGGGGACAGGGGGCAAGAGACCCAGTACTTC. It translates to CASSLGDRGQETQYF.

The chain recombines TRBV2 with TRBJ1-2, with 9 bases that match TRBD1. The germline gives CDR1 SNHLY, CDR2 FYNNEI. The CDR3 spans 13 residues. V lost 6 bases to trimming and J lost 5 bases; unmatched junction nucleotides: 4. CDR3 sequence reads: CASSGGTGYGYTF. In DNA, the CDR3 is TGTGCCAGCAGCGGAGGGACAGGGTATGGCTACACCTTC.

CDR3 protein: CASSQLAGAVWEQFF. CDR3 sequence (DNA): TGTGCCAGCAGCCAGCTAGCGGGGGCGGTTTGGGAGCAGTTCTTC. The chain carries TRBV7-2 and TRBJ2-1, with 10 bases lining up with TRBD2. The V segment lost 5 bases and the J segment 10 bases; nucleotides outside the gene matches: 11. CDR1 is SGHTA, CDR2 FQGNSA, per germline. The CDR3 runs to 15 residues.

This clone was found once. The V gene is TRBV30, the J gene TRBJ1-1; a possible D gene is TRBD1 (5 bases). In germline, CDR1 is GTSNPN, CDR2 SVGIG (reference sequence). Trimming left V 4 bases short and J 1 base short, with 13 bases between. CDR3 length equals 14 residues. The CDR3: CAWTNNGGNTEAFF. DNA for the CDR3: TGTGCCTGGACTAATAACGGGGGGAACACTGAAGCTTTCTTT.

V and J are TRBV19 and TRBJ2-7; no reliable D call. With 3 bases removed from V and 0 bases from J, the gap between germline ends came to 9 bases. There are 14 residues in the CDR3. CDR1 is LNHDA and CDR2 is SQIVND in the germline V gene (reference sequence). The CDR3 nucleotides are TGTGCCAGTAGTATGGCCAGGTCCTCCTACGAGCAGTACTTC. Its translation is CASSMARSSYEQYF.

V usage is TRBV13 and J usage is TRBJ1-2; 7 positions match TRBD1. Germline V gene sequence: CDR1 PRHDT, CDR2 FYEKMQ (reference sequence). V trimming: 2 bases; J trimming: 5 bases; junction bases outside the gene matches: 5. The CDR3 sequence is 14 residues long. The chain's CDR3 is CASSLYRTGYGYTF. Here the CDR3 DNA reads TGTGCCAGCAGCTTATATCGGACAGGTTATGGCTACACCTTC.

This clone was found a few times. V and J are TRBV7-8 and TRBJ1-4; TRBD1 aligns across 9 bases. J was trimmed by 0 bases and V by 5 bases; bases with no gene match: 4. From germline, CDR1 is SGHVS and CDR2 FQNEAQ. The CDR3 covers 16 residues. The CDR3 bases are TGTGCCAGCAGCCGGAGACAGGGGGCAACTAATGAAAAACTGTTTTTT. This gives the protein CASSRRQGATNEKLFF. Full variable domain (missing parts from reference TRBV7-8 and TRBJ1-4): GAGVSQSPRYKVAKRGQDVALRCDPISGHVSLFWYQQALGQGPEFLTYFQNEAQLDKSGLPSDRFFAERPEGSVSTLKIQRTQQEDSAVYLCASSRRQGATNEKLFFGSGTQLSVL.

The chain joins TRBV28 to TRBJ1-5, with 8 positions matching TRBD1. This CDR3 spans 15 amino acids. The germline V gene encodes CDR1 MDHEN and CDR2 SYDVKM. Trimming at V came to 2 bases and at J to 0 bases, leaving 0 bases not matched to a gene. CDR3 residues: CASSLGQGSNQPQHF. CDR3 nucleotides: TGTGCCAGCAGTTTAGGACAGGGTAGCAATCAGCCCCAGCATTTT.

The DNA for the CDR3 is TGTGCCAGCATTGAGGTCCCCTACGAGCAGTACTTC. Protein sequence: CASIEVPYEQYF. The chain carries TRBV7-9 and TRBJ2-7; D remains unclear. This CDR3 is built from 12 residues. Germline CDR1 is SEHNR and CDR2 is FQNEAQ (reference sequence). Trimming cost V 7 bases and J 2 bases, with 9 bases left between them.

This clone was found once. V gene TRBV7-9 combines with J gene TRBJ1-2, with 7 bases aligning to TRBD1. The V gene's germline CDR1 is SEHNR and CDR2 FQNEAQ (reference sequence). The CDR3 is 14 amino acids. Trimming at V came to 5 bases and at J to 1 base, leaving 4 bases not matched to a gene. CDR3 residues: CASSLRDSNYGYTF. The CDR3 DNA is TGTGCCAGCAGCCTCCGGGACAGTAACTATGGCTACACCTTC.

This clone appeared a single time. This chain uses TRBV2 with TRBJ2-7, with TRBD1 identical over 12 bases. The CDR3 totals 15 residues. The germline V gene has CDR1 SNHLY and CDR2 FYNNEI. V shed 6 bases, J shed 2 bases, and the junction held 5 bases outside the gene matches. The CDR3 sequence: CASSFRDRGPYEQYF. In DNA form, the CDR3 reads TGTGCCAGCAGCTTCCGGGACAGGGGGCCCTACGAGCAGTACTTC.